This is a list of T cell receptor beta chains from one sample in a study of shared clonotypes between healthy human individuals. The assay was immunoSEQ multiplex PCR, and TCRdb's table has in-frame clones only and misses some. The sample has 2 million to 2.5 million clones, about 95% seen once. The sequenced sample was naive CD4+ T cells sorted from blood. The receptors derive from a man aged 18 to 35 in good health. The CDR3 runs from the conserved cysteine through the conserved F or W. The D gene is left open where the match is weak. Clone size is given for some rows only: seen once, a few or many times, or a class if the clone is expanded.

CDR3aa: CASNPYDGGDYGYTF; CDR3nt: TGTGCCAGTAACCCGTACGACGGAGGGGACTATGGCTACACCTTC; d_gene: -; j_gene: TRBJ1-2; abundance: -; v_gene: TRBV19
CDR3aa: CASSSIHRIEGSEQFF; CDR3nt: TGTGCCAGCAGTTCCATCCACCGTATAGAGGGGTCTGAGCAGTTCTTC; d_gene: -; j_gene: TRBJ2-1; abundance: -; v_gene: TRBV2
CDR3aa: CASSLEMARVVETQYF; CDR3nt: TGTGCCAGCAGCTTAGAAATGGCGCGGGTGGTAGAGACCCAGTACTTC; d_gene: -; j_gene: TRBJ2-5; abundance: -; v_gene: TRBV7-2
CDR3aa: CAWSLDRGSYNSPLHF; CDR3nt: TGTGCCTGGAGCCTGGACAGGGGCTCCTATAATTCACCCCTCCACTTT; d_gene: TRBD1; j_gene: TRBJ1-6; abundance: -; v_gene: TRBV30
CDR3aa: CASRPRPELLGAENIQYF; CDR3nt: TGTGCCAGCAGACCGCGTCCAGAATTGCTAGGGGCAGAAAACATTCAGTACTTC; d_gene: -; j_gene: TRBJ2-4; abundance: -; v_gene: TRBV28
CDR3aa: CASSPRTSGEQYF; CDR3nt: TGTGCCAGCTCACCACGAACTAGCGGGGAGCAGTACTTC; d_gene: TRBD2; j_gene: TRBJ2-7; abundance: -; v_gene: TRBV18
CDR3aa: CASSLVQGQRDTQYF; CDR3nt: TGTGCCAGCAGCTTGGTTCAGGGACAAAGAGATACGCAGTATTTT; d_gene: -; j_gene: TRBJ2-3; abundance: once; v_gene: TRBV5-6
CDR3aa: CASSLMGRGTDTQYF; CDR3nt: TGTGCCAGCAGCTTGATGGGCCGGGGCACAGATACGCAGTATTTT; d_gene: -; j_gene: TRBJ2-3; abundance: -; v_gene: TRBV7-2
CDR3aa: CASSLAYENQPQHF; CDR3nt: TGTGCCAGCAGCTTAGCATATGAAAATCAGCCCCAGCATTTT; d_gene: -; j_gene: TRBJ1-5; abundance: -; v_gene: TRBV7-8
CDR3aa: CASSPGLAGGRQYF; CDR3nt: TGTGCCAGCAGCCCCGGACTAGCGGGAGGTAGGCAGTACTTC; d_gene: TRBD2; j_gene: TRBJ2-7; abundance: -; v_gene: TRBV7-2
CDR3aa: CASSRGPERSYEQYF; CDR3nt: TGCGCCAGCAGCCGTGGGCCCGAACGGTCCTACGAGCAGTACTTC; d_gene: -; j_gene: TRBJ2-7; abundance: -; v_gene: TRBV4-1
CDR3aa: CATSRDPGGNQPQHF; CDR3nt: TGTGCCACCAGCAGAGATCCGGGGGGCAATCAGCCCCAGCATTTT; d_gene: -; j_gene: TRBJ1-5; abundance: few; v_gene: TRBV15
CDR3aa: CASSPGKQGRTDTQYF; CDR3nt: TGTGCCAGCAGCCCGGGCAAGCAGGGACGAACAGATACGCAGTATTTT; d_gene: -; j_gene: TRBJ2-3; abundance: few; v_gene: TRBV25-1
CDR3aa: CASSFYTDTQYF; CDR3nt: TGTGCCAGCAGCTTCTACACAGATACGCAGTATTTT; d_gene: -; j_gene: TRBJ2-3; abundance: -; v_gene: TRBV7-2
CDR3aa: CASTGTRADEQYF; CDR3nt: TGTGCCAGCACGGGGACTAGGGCTGACGAGCAGTACTTC; d_gene: TRBD2; j_gene: TRBJ2-7; abundance: -; v_gene: TRBV6-6
CDR3aa: CASSLAPSVGTGELFF; CDR3nt: TGTGCCAGCAGCTTAGCGCCTAGCGTGGGAACCGGGGAGCTGTTTTTT; d_gene: -; j_gene: TRBJ2-2; abundance: -; v_gene: TRBV7-9
CDR3aa: CASSPGRGVGYEQYF; CDR3nt: TGTGCCAGCAGTCCCGGGAGGGGAGTTGGGTACGAGCAGTACTTC; d_gene: TRBD2; j_gene: TRBJ2-7; abundance: once; v_gene: TRBV27
CDR3aa: CASSAQFTPFSGNTIYF; CDR3nt: TGTGCCAGTAGTGCGCAGTTTACTCCCTTCTCTGGAAACACCATATATTTT; d_gene: -; j_gene: TRBJ1-3; abundance: -; v_gene: TRBV19
CDR3aa: CASSPYEGLGYGYTF; CDR3nt: TGTGCCAGCAGCCCATACGAGGGCCTAGGCTATGGCTACACCTTC; d_gene: -; j_gene: TRBJ1-2; abundance: -; v_gene: TRBV7-9
CDR3aa: CASSLNEGRNGYTF; CDR3nt: TGTGCCAGCAGCTTAAATGAGGGCCGGAATGGCTACACCTTC; d_gene: -; j_gene: TRBJ1-2; abundance: -; v_gene: TRBV7-8
CDR3aa: CASSELVLGTEAFF; CDR3nt: TGTGCCAGCAGTGAATTGGTCCTGGGGACTGAAGCTTTCTTT; d_gene: -; j_gene: TRBJ1-1; abundance: -; v_gene: TRBV6-1
CDR3aa: CASSPGSAYEQYF; CDR3nt: TGTGCCAGCAGCCCCGGATCCGCCTACGAGCAGTACTTC; d_gene: -; j_gene: TRBJ2-7; abundance: -; v_gene: TRBV7-9
CDR3aa: CASSDSASTYNEQFF; CDR3nt: TGTGCCAGCAGTGACTCGGCTAGCACCTACAATGAGCAGTTCTTC; d_gene: -; j_gene: TRBJ2-1; abundance: -; v_gene: TRBV25-1
CDR3aa: CASTALGLVHF; CDR3nt: TGTGCCAGCACGGCACTTGGGTTAGTCCACTTT; d_gene: -; j_gene: TRBJ1-6; abundance: -; v_gene: TRBV28
CDR3aa: CASSLVPETTYEQYF; CDR3nt: TGTGCCAGCAGCCTCGTCCCGGAAACGACTTACGAGCAGTACTTC; d_gene: -; j_gene: TRBJ2-7; abundance: few; v_gene: TRBV7-8
CDR3aa: CASSRLTGSGNTIYF; CDR3nt: TGCGCCAGCAGCCGACTCACAGGGTCAGGAAACACCATATATTTT; d_gene: -; j_gene: TRBJ1-3; abundance: -; v_gene: TRBV4-1
CDR3aa: CASSKCQGGANQPQHF; CDR3nt: TGTGCCAGCAGCAAATGTCAAGGGGGGGCCAATCAGCCCCAGCATTTT; d_gene: -; j_gene: TRBJ1-5; abundance: -; v_gene: TRBV21-1
CDR3aa: CSVYSSYNEQFF; CDR3nt: TGCAGCGTTTACAGCTCCTACAATGAGCAGTTCTTC; d_gene: -; j_gene: TRBJ2-1; abundance: -; v_gene: TRBV29-1
CDR3aa: CASSETGQGKPEAFF; CDR3nt: TGTGCCAGCAGTGAAACCGGACAGGGGAAGCCTGAAGCTTTCTTT; d_gene: TRBD1; j_gene: TRBJ1-1; abundance: -; v_gene: TRBV6-1
CDR3aa: CASTRDGNQPQHF; CDR3nt: TGTGCCAGCACTCGGGACGGCAATCAGCCCCAGCATTTT; d_gene: -; j_gene: TRBJ1-5; abundance: -; v_gene: TRBV7-9
CDR3aa: CASSWAGRTSNYGYTF; CDR3nt: TGTGCCAGCAGTTGGGCCGGACGGACCTCGAACTATGGCTACACCTTC; d_gene: -; j_gene: TRBJ1-2; abundance: few; v_gene: TRBV6-6
CDR3aa: CASSLASYGYTF; CDR3nt: TGTGCCAGCAGCTTGGCCAGCTATGGCTACACCTTC; d_gene: -; j_gene: TRBJ1-2; abundance: -; v_gene: TRBV5-8
CDR3aa: CASSREYTKTTGELFF; CDR3nt: TGCGCCAGCAGCCGGGAATACACCAAGACCACCGGGGAGCTGTTTTTT; d_gene: -; j_gene: TRBJ2-2; abundance: -; v_gene: TRBV5-1
CDR3aa: CASSADRVEQYF; CDR3nt: TGTGCCAGCAGTGCCGACAGGGTCGAGCAGTACTTC; d_gene: TRBD1; j_gene: TRBJ2-7; abundance: -; v_gene: TRBV2
CDR3aa: CASSLAAGVTQYF; CDR3nt: TGTGCCAGCAGCTTAGCAGCGGGGGTTACGCAGTATTTT; d_gene: TRBD2; j_gene: TRBJ2-3; abundance: -; v_gene: TRBV7-8
CDR3aa: CASSLVGPTGELFF; CDR3nt: TGTGCCAGCAGCTTAGTCGGTCCAACCGGGGAGCTGTTTTTT; d_gene: -; j_gene: TRBJ2-2; abundance: -; v_gene: TRBV7-9
CDR3aa: CASSFLAYQETQYF; CDR3nt: TGTGCCAGCAGCTTTTTAGCGTACCAAGAGACCCAGTACTTC; d_gene: -; j_gene: TRBJ2-5; abundance: once; v_gene: TRBV7-2
CDR3aa: CASSPPAQETNQPQHF; CDR3nt: TGTGCCAGCTCACCACCGGCACAGGAGACAAATCAGCCCCAGCATTTT; d_gene: -; j_gene: TRBJ1-5; abundance: -; v_gene: TRBV18
CDR3aa: CASGLDGRLGETQYF; CDR3nt: TGTGCTAGTGGTTTGGACGGACGTTTGGGGGAGACCCAGTACTTC; d_gene: -; j_gene: TRBJ2-5; abundance: -; v_gene: TRBV12-5
CDR3aa: CASSQDTRGGPQYF; CDR3nt: TGTGCCAGCAGCCAAGATACCCGGGGGGGCCCGCAGTATTTT; d_gene: TRBD2; j_gene: TRBJ2-3; abundance: few; v_gene: TRBV4-2
CDR3aa: CASSPTGPPQHF; CDR3nt: TGTGCCAGCTCACCAACCGGGCCACCCCAGCATTTT; d_gene: -; j_gene: TRBJ1-5; abundance: -; v_gene: TRBV18
CDR3aa: CASSLAGGAYEQYF; CDR3nt: TGTGCCAGCAGCTTGGCCGGGGGGGCCTACGAGCAGTACTTC; d_gene: TRBD2; j_gene: TRBJ2-7; abundance: -; v_gene: TRBV5-4
CDR3aa: CASGLVRGQGDEQFF; CDR3nt: TGTGCTAGTGGTTTGGTACGGGGTCAGGGTGATGAGCAGTTCTTC; d_gene: -; j_gene: TRBJ2-1; abundance: -; v_gene: TRBV12-5
CDR3aa: CASRRQTSGSSYEQYF; CDR3nt: TGTGCCAGCAGGCGCCAAACTAGCGGTAGCTCCTACGAGCAGTACTTC; d_gene: TRBD2; j_gene: TRBJ2-7; abundance: -; v_gene: TRBV7-2
CDR3aa: CASSQDRGQPQHF; CDR3nt: TGCGCCAGCAGCCAAGATAGGGGTCAGCCCCAGCATTTT; d_gene: -; j_gene: TRBJ1-5; abundance: -; v_gene: TRBV4-3
CDR3aa: CASSPPVYSYNEQFF; CDR3nt: TGTGCCAGCTCACCACCGGTCTACTCCTACAATGAGCAGTTCTTC; d_gene: -; j_gene: TRBJ2-1; abundance: once; v_gene: TRBV18
CDR3aa: CASSSDTIKTDTQYF; CDR3nt: TGTGCCAGCAGTTCTGACACAATAAAAACAGATACGCAGTATTTT; d_gene: -; j_gene: TRBJ2-3; abundance: -; v_gene: TRBV7-9
CDR3aa: CASSPERTGDTQYF; CDR3nt: TGCGCCAGCAGCCCCGAAAGGACCGGAGATACGCAGTATTTT; d_gene: -; j_gene: TRBJ2-3; abundance: -; v_gene: TRBV5-1
CDR3aa: CASSDTTGAYSYEQYF; CDR3nt: TGTGCCAGCAGTGATACGACAGGGGCGTACTCCTACGAGCAGTACTTC; d_gene: TRBD1; j_gene: TRBJ2-7; abundance: -; v_gene: TRBV6-1
CDR3aa: CASSRDTGELFF; CDR3nt: TGTGCCAGCAGCCGAGACACCGGGGAGCTGTTTTTT; d_gene: -; j_gene: TRBJ2-2; abundance: -; v_gene: TRBV7-9
CDR3aa: CAWSEWVSYNSPLHF; CDR3nt: TGTGCCTGGAGTGAGTGGGTCTCCTATAATTCACCCCTCCACTTT; d_gene: -; j_gene: TRBJ1-6; abundance: -; v_gene: TRBV30
CDR3aa: CASGLVAGSNSPLHF; CDR3nt: TGTGCTAGTGGTTTGGTGGCAGGGAGCAATTCACCCCTCCACTTT; d_gene: -; j_gene: TRBJ1-6; abundance: once; v_gene: TRBV12-5